This entry is about one T cell receptor beta chain. Individuals aged roughly 18 to 95 years were recruited from fewer than 30 US areas. Cohort 3 recovery required two negative PCRs, clearance, or symptom resolution. Authors' analysis steps: Estimation of nucleated cell counts was performed using reference gene primer amplification. Assay used: immunoSEQ multiplex PCR; TCRdb lists only in-frame clones, some missing. V, J and clone size derive from that table, while D and trimming were established from the DNA sequence. The sample yields more than 300,000 clones, over 75% seen once. The sample originates from a study of blood T cell repertoires in COVID-19. Study overall: The United States, Italy and Spain were the sources of the acute and convalescent COVID-19 samples.

J gave up 3 bases and V 4 bases, and 7 bases lay outside the gene matches. Germline CDR1 SGHRS, CDR2 YFSETQ. The CDR3 runs to 15 residues. The chain employs TRBV5-1 and TRBJ1-2; TRBD1 matches 9 bases. The sequenced material came from PBMCs or T cells enriched from blood (not recorded which). This TCR was recovered from a woman younger than 30 who had recovered from COVID-19. CDR3 DNA: TGCGCCAGCAGCCCTGGACAGGGGTCGGACTATGGCTACACCTTC. This gives the protein CASSPGQGSDYGYTF.